This T cell receptor beta chain originates from a study of blood T cell repertoires in COVID-19. Study-wide context: Samples came from the United States, Italy and Spain, spanning acute and convalescent COVID-19. T cells, B-cell-depleted T cells, or PBMCs provided the cDNA or gDNA that served as material.

As handled by the study authors: The authors estimated nucleated cell counts from reference gene primer amplification. Method: immunoSEQ multiplex PCR; TCRdb's copy keeps in-frame clones and lacks some. D and trimming come from the DNA, and the V and J calls and clone size come from that table. The repertoire holds around 110,000 clones, with about nine tenths as singletons. The CDR3 totals 15 residues. V lost 1 base, J lost 7 bases, and 6 bases stayed unmatched. From germline, CDR1 is SEHNR and CDR2 FQNEAQ (reference sequence). The receptor comes from a human donor with active COVID-19. The donor label of this sample is uncertain. Sequenced material: peripheral blood. V usage is TRBV7-9 and J usage is TRBJ1-2, with 10 bases identical to TRBD1. The CDR3 bases are TGTGCCAGCAGCTTAGTAGGCTGGGACAGGGGTGGCTACACCTTC. This gives the protein CASSLVGWDRGGYTF.